The 5 T cell receptor beta chains below all came from one sample that was sequenced in a study of shared clonotypes between healthy human individuals. Sequenced by immunoSEQ multiplex PCR; TCRdb stores in-frame clones only, minus some. The top ten clones hold around 0.13% of a sample with roughly 2 million clones, around 95% of them seen once. The sequenced sample consisted of naive CD4+ T cells sorted from blood. Indicated subset: CD45RA+ positively selected. The origin of the receptors is a man younger than 30 in good health.

This chain connects TRBV5-1 to TRBJ1-6; D is uncertain. Trimming stripped 0 bases from V and 7 bases from J, with 11 bases between. The germline gives CDR1 SGHRS, CDR2 YFSETQ. The CDR3 covers 15 residues. CDR3 coding DNA: TGCGCCAGCAGCTTGGTGGCAGCGAACAATTCACCCCTCCACTTT. It is translated as CASSLVAANNSPLHF.

The V and J genes are TRBV25-1 and TRBJ2-7, with TRBD2 matching 13 bases. There are 17 residues in the CDR3. The trim removed 4 bases at V and 2 bases at J, leaving 8 bases unmatched. Germline assignment: CDR1 MGHDK and CDR2 SYGVNS. CDR3 loop: CASSAQAGTSGTYEQYF. The CDR3 region has the DNA TGTGCCAGCAGTGCCCAGGCCGGGACTAGCGGGACCTACGAGCAGTACTTC.

On this clone: The sample holds other DNA sequences that translate to the same CDR3. This rearrangement joins TRBV6-5 to TRBJ1-1, with D unresolved. The CDR3 spans 14 residues. Germline V lookup: CDR1 MNHEY, CDR2 SVGAGI. V lost 2 bases to trimming and J lost 0 bases, with 7 bases between them. The CDR3 here is CASSYRGLNTEAFF. The CDR3 DNA reads TGTGCCAGCAGTTACAGAGGGCTGAACACTGAAGCTTTCTTT.

A single count supports this clone. This chain links TRBV21-1 with TRBJ2-7; TRBD2 reflects the table's D call only, with no check against the DNA. TRBV21-1 is a known pseudogene. This CDR3 is 11 amino acids long. CDR3 nucleotide sequence: TGTGCCAGCCTTCGAAGGAGGGCACAGTACTTC. It yields the protein CASLRRRAQYF.

V gene TRBV11-2 combines with J gene TRBJ1-2; perhaps TRBD1 as D (5 bases). Germline values: CDR1 SGHAT, CDR2 FQNNGV. CDR3 length: 17 residues. Deletions cut 0 bases from V and 2 bases from J, with 16 bases between. DNA of the CDR3: TGTGCCAGCAGCTTAGATTTGGGTCAGGGAATCAACTATGGCTACACCTTC. Encoded protein: CASSLDLGQGINYGYTF.